This T cell receptor (beta chain) was recovered during a study of T cells after yellow fever vaccination. TCRdb redid the calling of the 5' RACE reads with MiXCR, one entry per CDR3 protein. The sample has roughly 250,000 distinct CDR3 sequences; about an eighth are singletons. Between the trimmed V and J ends, which lost 1 base and 10 bases, there was a span of 8 bases. CDR3 size: 12 residues. Germline CDR1 and CDR2: SGHVS and FQNEAQ. This clonotype has just a few counts. Source: CD4+ T cells sorted from PBMCs, taken 45 days after the yellow fever booster vaccination. The TCR originated in a man aged 25 to 45 who received the YFV17D yellow fever vaccine. This chain joins TRBV7-8 and TRBJ2-1; no reliable D call. CDR3 bases: TGTGCCAGCAGCTTAGTCGGCCTAGAGCAGTTCTTC. Translated: CASSLVGLEQFF. The variable domain in full, completed from reference TRBV7-8 and TRBJ2-1, reads GAGVSQSPRYKVAKRGQDVALRCDPISGHVSLFWYQQALGQGPEFLTYFQNEAQLDKSGLPSDRFFAERPEGSVSTLKIQRTQQEDSAVYLCASSLVGLEQFFGPGTRLTVL.